This entry features one T cell receptor (beta chain) sequence. The antigen remains unidentified. The data originate from a study of regulatory T cells in long-lasting Graves disease. Specified time point: persistent/refractory GD, antithyroid drugs over 5 years with positive TRAb. Generation of the TCR library employed RNA extracted from PBMCs. The CDR3 length is 12 residues. V lost 7 bases and J lost 7, with 12 bases in between. Per germline, CDR1 MDHEN and CDR2 SYDVKM. Study-wide findings and caveats: Analysis covered peripheral blood alone, not thyroid tissue.

Arm-PCR with iRepertoire HTBI primers amplified the CDR3 regions for these TCR beta libraries. Original analysis: Looking across samples, the authors found roughly 58 TRBV and fewer than 15 TRBJ segments. Each CDR3 protein is one row after TCRdb ran MiXCR on the multiplex PCR reads. The V and J calls reflect TCRdb's pipeline rather than the authors' work. This table has fewer than 550,000 distinct CDR3 sequences, roughly 21% appearing once. The V and J genes are TRBV28 and TRBJ2-3; D may be TRBD1 (5 bases). The specimen comprised peripheral blood mononuclear cells (PBMCs), sampled when the disease was refractory, from a patient treated with antithyroid drugs. The sequence was obtained from a female donor with Graves disease. CDR3 sequence: CASNSGINTQYF. CDR3 in DNA: TGTGCCAGCAATTCAGGGATCAATACGCAGTATTTT.